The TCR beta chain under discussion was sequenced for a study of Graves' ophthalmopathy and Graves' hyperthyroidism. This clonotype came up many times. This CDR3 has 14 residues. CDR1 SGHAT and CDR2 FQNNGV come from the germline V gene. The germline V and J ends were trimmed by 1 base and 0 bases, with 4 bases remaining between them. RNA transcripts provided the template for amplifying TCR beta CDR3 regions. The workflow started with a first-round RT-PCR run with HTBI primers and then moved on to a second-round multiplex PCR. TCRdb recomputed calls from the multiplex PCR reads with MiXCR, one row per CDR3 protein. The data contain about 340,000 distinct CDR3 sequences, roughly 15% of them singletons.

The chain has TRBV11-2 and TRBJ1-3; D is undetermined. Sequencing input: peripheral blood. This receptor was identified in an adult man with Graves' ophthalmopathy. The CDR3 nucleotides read TGTGCCAGCAGCTTAGCCCTCTCTGGAAACACCATATATTTT. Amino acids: CASSLALSGNTIYF.